This T cell receptor (beta chain) emerged from a study of T-cell memory formation after mild COVID-19. As for the study in general: TCR clusters were largely donor specific.

To note about this clonotype: The antigen remains unidentified.

It was 5'RACE with constant-segment primers that produced the TCR alpha and TCR beta cDNA libraries, which carried sample barcodes and UMIs. TCRdb itself ran the 5' RACE reads through MiXCR, one entry per CDR3 protein. The data show about 240,000 distinct CDR3 sequences, 8% to 10% seen once. Study results and limitations: Specificity for SARS-CoV-2 was not confirmed among the second-wave clones peaking on day 37. CM and EM subsets held most contracting CD4+ clones; EMRA held CD8+ ones.

From germline, CDR1 is MDHEN and CDR2 SYDVKM. This CDR3 spans 16 amino acids. V dropped 2 bases and J dropped 1 base, with 14 bases sitting between them. Sequencing was performed on PBMCs or a T cell subset sorted from them (not recorded which). This chain joins TRBV28 and TRBJ1-1; D is unclear. The clonotype was recovered from a man between 18 and 35 years old who had mild COVID-19 (a few samples of this study predate the infection). Cell type and time point are not known. The CDR3 DNA sequence: TGTGCCAGCAGTTTAGCTCGAGCGGGTCCGAACACTGAAGCTTTCTTT. It yields the protein CASSLARAGPNTEAFF.